This T cell receptor (beta chain) was sequenced in a study of blood T cell repertoires in COVID-19. Study processing details: Reference gene primer amplification gave nucleated cell count estimates. Assay used: immunoSEQ multiplex PCR; TCRdb lists only in-frame clones, some missing. The V and J calls and the clone size are those of that table, but D and trimming were determined from the DNA. This table holds 340,000 or so clones, around 85% found once. The CDR3 spans 15 residues. Looked up from germline, CDR1 is SNHLY and CDR2 is FYNNEI. V lost 4 bases and J 2 bases, leaving 13 bases between the germline ends. The cohort comprised adults aged roughly 18 to 95 years residing in about two dozen US areas.

The TCR originated in a woman in her 40s with acute COVID-19. The V and J genes are TRBV2 and TRBJ2-3; no clear D gene. Sequenced sample: PBMCs or T cells enriched from blood (not recorded which). CDR3 DNA sequence: TGTGCCAGCAGTGTTGGGCTTCCCGACACAGATACGCAGTATTTT. Residues: CASSVGLPDTDTQYF.